The 13 T cell receptor beta chains reported below all come from one sample, sequenced in a study of T cell responses to AZD1222 COVID-19 vaccine. Repertoires were generated with immunoSEQ multiplex PCR, while TCRdb's copy carries only in-frame clones and drops some. This table holds 95,000 to 100,000 clones, approximately 93% found once. This sample comprised peripheral blood, obtained 28 days after the second AZD1222 dose. The origin of the receptors is an adult who received the AZD1222 COVID-19 vaccine.

The chain links TRBV6-6 to TRBJ1-5, with a possible D match to TRBD1 (5 bases). The CDR3 is 16 amino acids. Germline loops: CDR1 MNHNY, CDR2 SVGAGI (reference sequence). The ends were cut back, 0 bases at V and 4 bases at J, with 13 bases in the middle. CDR3 DNA sequence: TGTGCCAGCAGTTACTCGTTACGGGACGGGAATCAGCCCCAGCATTTT. It yields the protein CASSYSLRDGNQPQHF.

The chain uses TRBV3-1 (or the pseudogene TRBV3-2) and TRBJ1-4; D gene unclear. V gave up 4 bases and J gave up 3 bases, with 9 bases separating them. Germline V CDR1 and CDR2: LGHDT, YNNKEL (reference sequence). This CDR3 spans 14 amino acids. The chain's CDR3 is CASSRMVANEKLFF. For the CDR3, the DNA is TGTGCCAGCAGCCGGATGGTGGCTAATGAAAAACTGTTTTTT.

V and J are TRBV20-1 and TRBJ1-2; 7 bases line up with TRBD1. Germline CDR1 DFQATT, CDR2 SNEGSKA (reference sequence). The CDR3 has 13 residues. The junction had 3 bases not matched to a gene; V was cut back by 3 bases and J by 2 bases. The CDR3 reads CSASEGANYGYTF. The DNA of the CDR3 is TGCAGTGCTAGTGAGGGGGCGAACTATGGCTACACCTTC.

V gene TRBV15 combines with J gene TRBJ1-3, with unresolved D. Between the trimmed V and J ends, which lost 4 bases and 7 bases, there was a span of 14 bases. The germline V gene has CDR1 LNHNV and CDR2 YYDKDF (reference sequence). The CDR3 spans 14 residues. The CDR3 nucleotides read TGTGCCACCAGCATGTCCGGGGTTCCGAACACCATATATTTT. It translates to CATSMSGVPNTIYF.

The gene calls are TRBV28 and TRBJ1-5; 7 bases line up with TRBD1. The CDR3 runs to 14 residues. The germline gives CDR1 MDHEN, CDR2 SYDVKM. V lost 1 base and J lost 6; bases outside the gene matches: 3. In DNA form, the CDR3 reads TGTGCCAGCAGTTTATCGGGGACAGTTCAGCCCCAGCATTTT. Amino acid sequence: CASSLSGTVQPQHF.

The CDR3 DNA follows: TGTGCCTGGAACAACCGTGGGGGGAACGAGCAGTACTTC. Translating it yields CAWNNRGGNEQYF. This rearrangement joins TRBV30 to TRBJ2-7; tentative D call: TRBD2 (6 bases). V lost 4 bases to trimming and J lost 5 bases, with 15 bases between them. The CDR3 totals 13 residues. Germline V gives CDR1 GTSNPN, CDR2 SVGIG (reference sequence).

This chain uses TRBV9 with TRBJ1-2, with 7 bases identical to TRBD1. Trimming removed 3 bases from V and 8 bases from J; junction bases left unmatched: 7. Germline V gives CDR1 SGDLS, CDR2 YYNGEE. The CDR3 has 13 residues. CDR3 nucleotide sequence: TGTGCCAGCAGCGAACAGGGGCTCCGGGGCTACACCTTC. Its protein product is CASSEQGLRGYTF.

V usage is TRBV29-1 and J usage is TRBJ2-7; D gene unclear. V gave up 5 bases and J gave up 0 bases, with 11 bases separating them. Germline CDR1 is SQVTM and CDR2 is ANQGSEA. This CDR3 has 13 amino acids. The CDR3 loop reads CSVLTYNSYEQYF. DNA for the CDR3: TGCAGCGTTCTAACCTACAACTCCTACGAGCAGTACTTC.

The rearrangement uses TRBV5-1 and TRBJ2-1, with 9 positions matching TRBD1. Germline CDR1 is SGHRS and CDR2 is YFSETQ. The CDR3 is 14 amino acids. The V segment lost 6 bases and the J segment 5 bases; nucleotides outside the gene matches: 6. The CDR3 region is CASIATGGNNEQFF. The DNA of the CDR3 is TGCGCCAGCATCGCGACAGGGGGGAACAATGAGCAGTTCTTC.

The chain employs TRBV29-1 and TRBJ1-1; TRBD1 aligns across 7 bases. The germline gives CDR1 SQVTM, CDR2 ANQGSEA. V gave up 5 bases and J gave up 0 bases; unmatched junction bases: 6. The CDR3 length is 14 residues. The CDR3 DNA sequence: TGCAGCGTTACTTACAGGGGCCTGAACACTGAAGCTTTCTTT. Its translation: CSVTYRGLNTEAFF.

The V and J genes are TRBV11-2 and TRBJ1-1; 8 bases agree with TRBD1. Unmatched junction bases numbered 11, after V lost 5 bases and J lost 0 bases. Germline V CDR1 and CDR2: SGHAT, FQNNGV. There are 17 residues in the CDR3. In DNA, the CDR3 is TGTGCCAGCAGCCTAGGGACAGGCGTGTCGATGAACACTGAAGCTTTCTTT. This codes for CASSLGTGVSMNTEAFF.

The chain recombines TRBV28 with TRBJ2-2, with D perhaps TRBD2 (6 bases). The germline V and J ends were trimmed by 6 bases and 6 bases, with 14 bases remaining between them. The CDR3 runs to 14 residues. Germline loops: CDR1 MDHEN, CDR2 SYDVKM. The CDR3 here is CASRWGVSAGELFF. For the CDR3, the DNA is TGTGCCAGCAGATGGGGGGTATCGGCCGGGGAGCTGTTTTTT.

This sequence joins TRBV19 and TRBJ2-1; possibly TRBD2 for D (5 bases). CDR1 is LNHDA, CDR2 SQIVND, per germline (reference sequence). Trimming stripped 5 bases from V and 9 bases from J, with 14 bases between. This CDR3 region has 13 residues. The DNA for the CDR3 is TGTGCCAGTAGTTATTCGAGGGTTGGTGAGCAGTTCTTC. Protein sequence: CASSYSRVGEQFF.